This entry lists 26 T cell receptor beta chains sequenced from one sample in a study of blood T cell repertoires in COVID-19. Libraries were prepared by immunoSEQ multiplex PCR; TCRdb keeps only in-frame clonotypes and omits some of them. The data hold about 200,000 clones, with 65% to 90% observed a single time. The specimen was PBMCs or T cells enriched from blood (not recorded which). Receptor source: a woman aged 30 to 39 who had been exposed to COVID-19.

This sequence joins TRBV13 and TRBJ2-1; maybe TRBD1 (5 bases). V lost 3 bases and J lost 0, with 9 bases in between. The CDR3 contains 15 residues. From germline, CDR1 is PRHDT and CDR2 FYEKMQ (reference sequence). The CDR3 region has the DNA TGTGCCAGCAGCTTGGGGCGGAGCTCCTACAATGAGCAGTTCTTC. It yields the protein CASSLGRSSYNEQFF. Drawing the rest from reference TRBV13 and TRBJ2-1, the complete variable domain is AAGVIQSPRHLIKEKRETATLKCYPIPRHDTVYWYQQGPGQDPQFLISFYEKMQSDKGSIPDRFSAQQFSDYHSELNMSSLELGDSALYFCASSLGRSSYNEQFFGPGTRLTVL.

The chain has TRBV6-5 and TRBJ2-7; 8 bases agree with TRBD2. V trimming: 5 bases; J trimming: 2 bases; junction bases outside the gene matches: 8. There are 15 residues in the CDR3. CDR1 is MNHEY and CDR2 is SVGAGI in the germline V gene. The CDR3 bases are TGTGCCAGCAGTACAAGCGGGGGACACGCCTACGAGCAGTACTTC. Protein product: CASSTSGGHAYEQYF.

CDR3 sequence reads: CASSPDGGFHNEQFF. Here the CDR3 DNA reads TGTGCCAGCAGCCCCGATGGGGGGTTCCACAATGAGCAGTTCTTC. The chain has TRBV3-1 (or the pseudogene TRBV3-2) and TRBJ2-1; D perhaps matches TRBD2 (6 bases). The CDR3 covers 15 residues. CDR1 LGHDT and CDR2 YNNKEL come from the germline V gene (reference sequence). V dropped 4 bases and J dropped 5 bases, with 15 bases sitting between them.

The CDR3: CASSLGRTGQETQYF. The CDR3 coding sequence is TGTGCCAGCAGCTTGGGACGGACAGGCCAAGAGACCCAGTACTTC. V gene TRBV5-8 combines with J gene TRBJ2-5; 7 bases are shared with TRBD1. J gave up 1 base and V 0 bases, and 3 bases lay outside the gene matches. Per germline, CDR1 SGHTS and CDR2 YDEGEE. The CDR3 totals 15 residues.

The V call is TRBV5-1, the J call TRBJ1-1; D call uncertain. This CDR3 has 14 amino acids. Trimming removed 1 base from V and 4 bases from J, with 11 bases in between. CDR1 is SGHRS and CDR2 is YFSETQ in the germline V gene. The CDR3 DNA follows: TGCGCCAGCAGCTTGCGGGATTCGGTCACTGAAGCTTTCTTT. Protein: CASSLRDSVTEAFF. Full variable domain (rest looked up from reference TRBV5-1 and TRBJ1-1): KAGVTQTPRYLIKTRGQQVTLSCSPISGHRSVSWYQQTPGQGLQFLFEYFSETQRNKGNFPGRFSGRQFSNSRSEMNVSTLELGDSALYLCASSLRDSVTEAFFGQGTRLTVV.

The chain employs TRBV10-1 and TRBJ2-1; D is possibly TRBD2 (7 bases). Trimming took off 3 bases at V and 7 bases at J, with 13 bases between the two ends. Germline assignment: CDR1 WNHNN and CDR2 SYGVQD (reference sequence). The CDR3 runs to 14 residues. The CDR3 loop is CASSDRGAGNEQFF. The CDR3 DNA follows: TGCGCCAGCAGTGATCGGGGGGCTGGGAATGAGCAGTTCTTC.

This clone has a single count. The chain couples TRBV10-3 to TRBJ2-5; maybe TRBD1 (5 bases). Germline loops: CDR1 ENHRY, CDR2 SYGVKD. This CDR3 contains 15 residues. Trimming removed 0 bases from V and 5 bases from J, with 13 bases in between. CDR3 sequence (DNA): TGTGCCATCAGTGAGTCCGGCAGGGTTCGGGAGACCCAGTACTTC. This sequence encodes CAISESGRVRETQYF.

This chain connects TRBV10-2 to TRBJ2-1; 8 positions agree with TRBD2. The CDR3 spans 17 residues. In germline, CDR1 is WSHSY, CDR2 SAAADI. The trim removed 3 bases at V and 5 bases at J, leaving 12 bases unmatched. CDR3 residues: CASSDPGRAPWDNEQFF. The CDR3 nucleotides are TGCGCCAGCAGTGACCCCGGGAGGGCCCCTTGGGACAATGAGCAGTTCTTC.

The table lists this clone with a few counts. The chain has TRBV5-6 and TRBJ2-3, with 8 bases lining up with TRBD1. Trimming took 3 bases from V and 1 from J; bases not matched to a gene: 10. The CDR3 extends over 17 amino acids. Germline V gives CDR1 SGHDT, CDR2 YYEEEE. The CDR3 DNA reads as TGTGCCAGCAGCTCGCCATGGACAGGGCCCGGCACAGATACGCAGTATTTT. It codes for CASSSPWTGPGTDTQYF.

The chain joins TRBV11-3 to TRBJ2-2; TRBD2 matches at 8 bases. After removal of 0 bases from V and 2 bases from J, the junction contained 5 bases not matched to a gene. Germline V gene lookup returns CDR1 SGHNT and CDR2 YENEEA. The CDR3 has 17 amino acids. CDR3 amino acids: CASSLDPGLENTGELFF. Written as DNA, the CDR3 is TGTGCCAGCAGCTTAGACCCGGGACTAGAAAACACCGGGGAGCTGTTTTTT.

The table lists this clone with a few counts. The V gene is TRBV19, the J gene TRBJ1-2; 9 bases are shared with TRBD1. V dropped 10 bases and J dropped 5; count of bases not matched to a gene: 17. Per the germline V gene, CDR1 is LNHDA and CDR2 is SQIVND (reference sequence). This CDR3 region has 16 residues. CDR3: CATDPSPGQGVYGYTF. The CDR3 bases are TGTGCCACCGACCCCAGTCCGGGACAGGGAGTGTATGGCTACACCTTC.

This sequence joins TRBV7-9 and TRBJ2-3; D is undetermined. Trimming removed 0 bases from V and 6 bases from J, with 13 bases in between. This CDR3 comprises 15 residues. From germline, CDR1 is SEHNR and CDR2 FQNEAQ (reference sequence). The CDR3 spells CASSLAAQDGDTQYF. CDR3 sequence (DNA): TGTGCCAGCAGCTTAGCAGCTCAGGATGGGGATACGCAGTATTTT.

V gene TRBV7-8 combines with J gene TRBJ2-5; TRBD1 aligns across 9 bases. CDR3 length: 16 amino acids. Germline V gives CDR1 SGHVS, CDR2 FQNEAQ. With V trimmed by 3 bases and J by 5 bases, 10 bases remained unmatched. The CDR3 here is CASSLAGQGNKETQYF. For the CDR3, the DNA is TGTGCCAGCAGCTTGGCGGGACAGGGTAATAAGGAGACCCAGTACTTC.

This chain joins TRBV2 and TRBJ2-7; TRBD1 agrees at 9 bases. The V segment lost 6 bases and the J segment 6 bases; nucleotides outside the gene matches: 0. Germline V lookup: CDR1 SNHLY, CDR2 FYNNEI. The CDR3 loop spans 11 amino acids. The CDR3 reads CASRTGGEQYF. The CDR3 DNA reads TGTGCCAGCAGGACAGGGGGCGAGCAGTACTTC.

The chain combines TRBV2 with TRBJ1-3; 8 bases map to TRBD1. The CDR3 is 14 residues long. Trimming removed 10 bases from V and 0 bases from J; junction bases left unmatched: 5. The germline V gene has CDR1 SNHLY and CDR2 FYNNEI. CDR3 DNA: TGTGCCAAACAGGACAGGGTCTCTGGAAACACCATATATTTT. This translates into CAKQDRVSGNTIYF.

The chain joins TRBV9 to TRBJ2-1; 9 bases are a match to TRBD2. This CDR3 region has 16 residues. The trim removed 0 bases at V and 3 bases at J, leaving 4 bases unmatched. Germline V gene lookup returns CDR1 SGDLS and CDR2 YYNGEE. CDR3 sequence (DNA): TGTGCCAGCAGCGTAGATGGTAGCGGGGGCTACAATGAGCAGTTCTTC. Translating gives CASSVDGSGGYNEQFF.

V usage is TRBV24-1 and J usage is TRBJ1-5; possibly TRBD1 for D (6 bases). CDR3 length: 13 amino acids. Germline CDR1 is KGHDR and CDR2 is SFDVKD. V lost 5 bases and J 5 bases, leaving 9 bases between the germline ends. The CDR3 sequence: CATSAQGDQPQHF. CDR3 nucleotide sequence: TGTGCCACCAGTGCACAGGGCGATCAGCCCCAGCATTTT.

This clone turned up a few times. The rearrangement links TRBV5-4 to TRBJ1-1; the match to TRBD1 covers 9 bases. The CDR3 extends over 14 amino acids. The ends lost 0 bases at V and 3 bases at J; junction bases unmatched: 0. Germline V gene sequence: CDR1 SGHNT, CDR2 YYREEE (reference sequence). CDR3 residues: CASSLDRGHTEAFF. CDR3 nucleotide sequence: TGTGCCAGCAGCTTGGACAGGGGGCACACTGAAGCTTTCTTT.

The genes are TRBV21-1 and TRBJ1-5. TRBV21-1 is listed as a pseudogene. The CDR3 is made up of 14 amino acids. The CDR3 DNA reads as TGTGCCAGCAGCAAAGTCGGAGGGTATCAGCCCCAGCATTTT. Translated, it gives CASSKVGGYQPQHF.

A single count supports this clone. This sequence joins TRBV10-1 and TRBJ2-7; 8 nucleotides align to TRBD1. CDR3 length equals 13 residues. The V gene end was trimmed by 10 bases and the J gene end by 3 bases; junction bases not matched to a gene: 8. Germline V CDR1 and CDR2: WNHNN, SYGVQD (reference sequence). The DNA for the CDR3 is TGCGCCAAATGGACAGGGCTCCTCTACGAGCAGTACTTC. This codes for CAKWTGLLYEQYF.

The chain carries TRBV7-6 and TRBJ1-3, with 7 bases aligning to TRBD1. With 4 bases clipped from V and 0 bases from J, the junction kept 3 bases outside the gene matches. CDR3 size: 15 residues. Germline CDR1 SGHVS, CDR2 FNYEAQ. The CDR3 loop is CASSSRQGSGNTIYF. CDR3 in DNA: TGTGCCAGCAGCTCCCGACAGGGCTCTGGAAACACCATATATTTT.

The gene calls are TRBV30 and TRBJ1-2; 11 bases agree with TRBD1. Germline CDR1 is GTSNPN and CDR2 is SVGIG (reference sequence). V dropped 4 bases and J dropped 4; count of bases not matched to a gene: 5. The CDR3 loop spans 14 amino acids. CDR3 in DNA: TGTGCCTGGACCCGGGACAGGGGGACCTATGGCTACACCTTC. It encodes CAWTRDRGTYGYTF.

DNA of the CDR3: TGTGCCAGCAGACCCGGGACTAGCGGGGTAAATACGCAGTATTTT. Translation gives CASRPGTSGVNTQYF. This sequence joins TRBV6-5 and TRBJ2-3; 13 positions agree with TRBD2. The CDR3 spans 15 residues. Germline V gene lookup returns CDR1 MNHEY and CDR2 SVGAGI. Germline trimming cut 6 bases from V and 7 bases from J; bases unmatched to any gene: 7.

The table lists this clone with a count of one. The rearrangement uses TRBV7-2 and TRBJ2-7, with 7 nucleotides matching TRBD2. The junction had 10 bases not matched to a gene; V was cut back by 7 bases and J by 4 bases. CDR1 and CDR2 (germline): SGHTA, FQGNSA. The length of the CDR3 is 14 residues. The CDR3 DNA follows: TGTGCCAGCACCACAAGAGCGGGGAAGTACGAGCAGTACTTC. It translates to CASTTRAGKYEQYF.

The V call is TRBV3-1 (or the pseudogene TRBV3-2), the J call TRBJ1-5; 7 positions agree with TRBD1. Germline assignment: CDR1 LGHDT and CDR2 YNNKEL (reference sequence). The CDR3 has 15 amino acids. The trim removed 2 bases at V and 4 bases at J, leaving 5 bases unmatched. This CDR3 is CASSQRTGANQPQHF. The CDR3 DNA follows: TGTGCCAGCAGCCAACGAACAGGGGCGAATCAGCCCCAGCATTTT.

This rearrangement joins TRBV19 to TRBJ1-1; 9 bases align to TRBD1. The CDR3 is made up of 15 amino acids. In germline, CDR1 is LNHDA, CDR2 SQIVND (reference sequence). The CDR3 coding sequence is TGTGCAAGCTCGGGATTCGGACAGGGGAAAACTGAAGCTTTCTTT. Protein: CASSGFGQGKTEAFF.